The sequence of this T cell receptor beta chain was determined in a study of T-cell reconstitution after alpha-beta-depleted transplantation in children. For TCRbeta, the library was prepared with unique molecular identifiers. TCRdb analysed the PCR reads with MiXCR anew, one entry per CDR3 protein. Of approximately 340,000 distinct CDR3 sequences in the sample, 10% were seen once. There are 17 residues in the CDR3. Trimming at V came to 4 bases and at J to 5 bases, leaving 12 bases not matched to a gene. V usage is TRBV12-3 or TRBV12-4 and J usage is TRBJ2-2, with TRBD2 matching 8 bases. This specimen was PBMCs from the stem cell graft donor, taken from the stem cell graft. The sequence derives from a human donor who donated a stem cell graft to a child with acute lymphoblastic leukemia. CDR3 residues: CASSSAGGPAGTGELFF. CDR3 coding DNA: TGTGCCAGCAGTTCGGCGGGAGGCCCCGCCGGGACCGGGGAGCTGTTTTTT.